A single sample is the source of the 21 T cell receptor beta chains below, sequenced in a study of T-cell reconstitution after alpha-beta-depleted transplantation in children. Unique molecular identifiers were used to barcode this TCRbeta library. Each CDR3 protein is one row after TCRdb ran MiXCR on the PCR reads. Counted here are 450,000 to 700,000 distinct CDR3 sequences, 25% to 30% occurring once; the ten biggest clones make up approximately 33%. The sample here was PBMCs, taken before TCRalphabeta/CD19-depleted stem cell transplant. The origin of the receptors is a boy younger than two with Wiskott-Aldrich syndrome, due to receive a stem cell transplant.

This chain joins TRBV29-1 and TRBJ2-1; D perhaps matches TRBD1 (6 bases). CDR1 and CDR2 from the germline V gene are SQVTM and ANQGSEA. Trimming shortened V by 4 bases and J by 0 bases, and 19 bases separated the two germline ends. This CDR3 has 17 residues. CDR3 in DNA: TGCAGCGTTGTGTTACTTCAGGGGTCAGTCTCCTACAATGAGCAGTTCTTC. Translated: CSVVLLQGSVSYNEQFF.

V is TRBV27 and J is TRBJ2-7; 12 bases line up with TRBD2. Germline CDR1 is MNHEY and CDR2 is SMNVEV (reference sequence). V gave up 4 bases and J gave up 6 bases; unmatched junction bases: 7. The CDR3 is 15 amino acids. The CDR3 protein is CASSSTRLAGVEQYF. As DNA, the CDR3 is TGTGCCAGCAGTTCCACAAGACTAGCGGGGGTCGAGCAGTACTTC.

This clonotype was picked up a small number of times. The rearrangement links TRBV3-1 to TRBJ1-6; D unclear. V dropped 0 bases and J dropped 3 bases, with 12 bases sitting between them. Germline V gene data show CDR1 as LGHDT and CDR2 as YNNKEL (reference sequence). This CDR3 is built from 17 residues. The DNA for the CDR3 is TGTGCCAGCAGCCAAGACTATTCCGCGGGCTATAATTCACCCCTCCACTTT. As protein: CASSQDYSAGYNSPLHF.

The gene calls are TRBV5-1 and TRBJ2-5; 8 bases agree with TRBD2. Trimming removed 0 bases from V and 0 bases from J; junction bases left unmatched: 10. Looked up from germline, CDR1 is SGHRS and CDR2 is YFSETQ. This CDR3 contains 18 residues. CDR3 loop: CASSLGRTSLLYQETQYF. The CDR3 DNA reads as TGCGCCAGCAGCTTGGGAAGGACTAGCCTTTTGTACCAAGAGACCCAGTACTTC.

The chain employs TRBV27 and TRBJ2-7; a weak D match, TRBD2 (6 bases). This CDR3 region has 14 residues. Germline assignment: CDR1 MNHEY and CDR2 SMNVEV (reference sequence). Trimming took 2 bases from V and 2 from J, leaving 10 bases between them. CDR3 bases: TGTGCCAGCAGTTTACTTAGCGGTCCCTACGAGCAGTACTTC. This translates into CASSLLSGPYEQYF.

This clonotype was seen a single time. This sequence joins TRBV7-6 and TRBJ1-3; TRBD1 agrees at 9 bases. CDR3 size: 17 residues. The V and J ends lost 5 bases and 1 base, in that order; junction bases with no gene match: 9. The germline V gene has CDR1 SGHVS and CDR2 FNYEAQ. The CDR3 spells CASSVGQGLSSGNTIYF. The DNA for the CDR3 is TGTGCCAGCAGCGTAGGACAGGGGCTCTCTTCTGGAAACACCATATATTTT.

The chain carries TRBV3-1 and TRBJ2-1; perhaps TRBD1 as D (5 bases). The CDR3 consists of 15 residues. V was trimmed by 5 bases and J by 6 bases, leaving 17 bases between them. The germline V gene has CDR1 LGHDT and CDR2 YNNKEL (reference sequence). The CDR3 sequence is CASSRRLGGANEQFF. The CDR3, as DNA: TGTGCCAGCAGCAGAAGATTGGGTGGGGCCAATGAGCAGTTCTTC.

This clonotype was recorded once. This chain joins TRBV20-1 and TRBJ2-7, with TRBD1 matching 8 bases. This CDR3 is built from 13 residues. Trimming removed 4 bases from V and 5 bases from J; junction bases left unmatched: 7. Germline lookup yields CDR1 DFQATT and CDR2 SNEGSKA (reference sequence). This CDR3 reads CSAKSGTGHEQYF. CDR3 in DNA: TGCAGTGCTAAGTCCGGGACAGGCCACGAGCAGTACTTC.

This chain links TRBV4-2 with TRBJ1-1, with D perhaps matching TRBD1 (6 bases). This CDR3 contains 13 residues. V lost 0 bases and J 10 bases, leaving 12 bases between the germline ends. The germline V gene has CDR1 LGHNA and CDR2 YNFKEQ. The CDR3: CASSQEGASGAFF. The CDR3 DNA reads TGTGCCAGCAGCCAAGAGGGGGCCAGTGGAGCTTTCTTT.

This rearrangement joins TRBV4-1 to TRBJ2-7, with 12 nucleotides matching TRBD2. V trimming: 2 bases; J trimming: 5 bases; junction bases outside the gene matches: 10. CDR1 and CDR2 (germline): MGHRA, YSYEKL. The CDR3 is 17 amino acids. The CDR3 nucleotides read TGCGCCAGCAGCCAACCCGGATGGACTAGCGGGACCCACGAGCAGTACTTC. As protein: CASSQPGWTSGTHEQYF.

This chain connects TRBV20-1 to TRBJ1-4, with TRBD1 matching over 8 bases. This CDR3 is built from 11 residues. The trim removed 5 bases at V and 7 bases at J, leaving 0 bases unmatched. The germline CDR1 and CDR2 sequences are DFQATT and SNEGSKA (reference sequence). DNA for the CDR3: TGCAGTGCTGGACAGGGTGAAAAACTGTTTTTT. It specifies CSAGQGEKLFF.

A few counts support this clonotype. This CDR3 is CSAKQMTSTSFFFNEQFF. DNA for the CDR3: TGCAGTGCTAAACAAATGACTAGCACCTCCTTCTTTTTCAATGAGCAGTTCTTC. The V and J genes are TRBV20-1 and TRBJ2-1; 7 positions agree with TRBD2. The germline V gene encodes CDR1 DFQATT and CDR2 SNEGSKA (reference sequence). With V trimmed by 4 bases and J by 6 bases, 21 bases remained unmatched. The CDR3 extends over 18 amino acids.

The sample holds a few counts of this clonotype. The rearrangement links TRBV5-1 to TRBJ2-7; D is perhaps TRBD1 or TRBD2 (5 bases each). Looked up from germline, CDR1 is SGHRS and CDR2 is YFSETQ. The V gene lost 1 base and the J gene lost 0 bases, with 17 bases spanning the gap. There are 17 residues in the CDR3. CDR3 sequence reads: CASSLPLRRDGSYEQYF. The CDR3 coding sequence is TGCGCCAGCAGCTTGCCTTTGAGAAGGGACGGCTCCTACGAGCAGTACTTC. Full variable domain (rest looked up from reference TRBV5-1 and TRBJ2-7): KAGVTQTPRYLIKTRGQQVTLSCSPISGHRSVSWYQQTPGQGLQFLFEYFSETQRNKGNFPGRFSGRQFSNSRSEMNVSTLELGDSALYLCASSLPLRRDGSYEQYFGPGTRLTVT.

This clonotype was counted between two and nine times. The rearrangement joins TRBV20-1 to TRBJ2-5, with D maybe TRBD2 (7 bases). The V and J ends lost 0 bases and 5 bases respectively, with 25 bases between them. The CDR3 loop spans 18 amino acids. Germline loops: CDR1 DFQATT, CDR2 SNEGSKA (reference sequence). The CDR3 loop is CSARDRGGVRRAGETQYF. CDR3 DNA sequence: TGCAGTGCTAGAGATAGAGGGGGGGTTCGGAGGGCCGGGGAGACCCAGTACTTC.

The V gene is TRBV20-1, the J gene TRBJ1-1; D remains ambiguous. Germline CDR1 is DFQATT and CDR2 is SNEGSKA (reference sequence). This CDR3 comprises 13 residues. V was clipped by 0 bases and J by 0 bases, with 5 bases between them. The DNA for the CDR3 is TGCAGTGCTAGAGACAGGTTGAACACTGAAGCTTTCTTT. It specifies CSARDRLNTEAFF.

The gene calls are TRBV20-1 and TRBJ2-3; 9 bases fit TRBD2. Trimming took 8 bases from V and 5 from J; bases not matched to a gene: 5. The CDR3 totals 12 residues. Germline V gene sequence: CDR1 DFQATT, CDR2 SNEGSKA (reference sequence). The chain's CDR3 is CSSGTSLDTQYF. The CDR3 region has the DNA TGCAGTTCCGGGACTAGCCTAGATACGCAGTATTTT.

This clonotype was observed many times. The chain is built from TRBV9 and TRBJ2-5; maybe TRBD1 (5 bases). Germline-derived CDR1 and CDR2 are SGDLS and YYNGEE. The CDR3 spans 14 residues. V was clipped by 0 bases and J by 1 base, with 7 bases between them. The CDR3, as DNA: TGTGCCAGCAGCGTAGGGGGCCTCCAAGAGACCCAGTACTTC. It specifies CASSVGGLQETQYF. Full variable domain (rest looked up from reference TRBV9 and TRBJ2-5): DSGVTQTPKHLITATGQRVTLRCSPRSGDLSVYWYQQSLDQGLQFLIQYYNGEERAKGNILERFSAQQFPDLHSELNLSSLELGDSALYFCASSVGGLQETQYFGPGTRLLVL.

The chain joins TRBV11-2 to TRBJ2-5; D remains ambiguous. V lost 3 bases and J 7 bases, leaving 18 bases between the germline ends. This CDR3 is built from 15 residues. Germline lookup yields CDR1 SGHAT and CDR2 FQNNGV. The CDR3 sequence is CASSFRLHNSGTQYF. CDR3 bases: TGTGCCAGCAGCTTTCGTCTGCACAATAGTGGGACCCAGTACTTC.

The chain joins TRBV28 to TRBJ2-7; TRBD2 matches 7 bases. V was pared by 0 bases and J by 7 bases, with 6 bases of the junction left unmatched. The CDR3 has 14 amino acids. The germline V gene encodes CDR1 MDHEN and CDR2 SYDVKM. CDR3 coding DNA: TGTGCCAGCAGTTTATGGCGGGAGATGGGTGAGCAGTACTTC. This gives the protein CASSLWREMGEQYF.

This clonotype appeared a few times. The chain carries TRBV10-3 and TRBJ1-6; D remains ambiguous. CDR3 length equals 13 residues. Trimming took 6 bases from V and 9 from J, leaving 12 bases between them. CDR1 ENHRY and CDR2 SYGVKD come from the germline V gene. CDR3 nucleotide sequence: TGTGCCATCAGAGAGGACGGATCTTCACCCCTCCACTTT. The encoded protein is CAIREDGSSPLHF.

The V and J genes are TRBV12-3 or TRBV12-4 and TRBJ1-5, with no clear D. Trimming took 5 bases from V and 3 from J, leaving 20 bases between them. This CDR3 comprises 17 residues. CDR3: CASSHMVKGRNNQPQHF. As DNA, the CDR3 is TGTGCCAGCAGTCATATGGTGAAAGGGAGAAACAATCAGCCCCAGCATTTT.